Given below is one TCR beta chain in context. Its antigen remains unidentified. This entry belongs to a study of cytomegalovirus exposure and HLA in healthy donors. Overall study results and limits: Being productive about 87% or about 30% of the time was typical of most TCR beta V segments in an earlier analysis. The CMV antigen specificity of a few CMV-associated chains was confirmed through in vitro analysis. In a later analysis, around 18,000 TCR beta sequences were associated with HLA alleles at 0.05 false discovery rate.

The CDR3 totals 13 residues. V lost 0 bases and J lost 7, with 9 bases in between. CDR1 and CDR2 from the germline V gene are GTSNPN and SVGIG (reference sequence). The primer mix had 60 Vbeta and 13 Jbeta primers. Repertoires were generated with immunoSEQ multiplex PCR, while TCRdb's copy carries only in-frame clones and drops some. The sample has 200,000 or so clones, around 80% seen once. The sequencing sample was made of PBMCs. The chain joins TRBV30 to TRBJ2-2, with D possibly TRBD2 on 5 matching bases. The clonotype was recovered from a woman younger than 30 in good health and CMV-seropositive. The CDR3 region has the DNA TGTGCCTGGAGTGTTTCGGGAAACGGGGAGCTGTTTTTT. Amino acids: CAWSVSGNGELFF.